The 13 T cell receptor beta chains listed next were all sequenced from one sample in a study of T cells expressing NK-cell markers. TCRdb reprocessed the 5' RACE reads; each CDR3 protein has one entry and no DNA is given. The sample shows approximately 550,000 distinct CDR3 sequences, and 3% to 4.5% sits with its ten largest clones. The specimen sequenced was blood T cells: a sorted CD56 or NKG2C T cell subset, CD4+ or CD8+ T cells, or bulk PBMC T cells (not recorded which). The receptors here all came from a man between 18 and 35 years old in good health.

The J gene is TRBJ2-5, the V gene TRBV7-6; the TCRdb D gene call, TRBD1, has no DNA to confirm it. Germline loops: CDR1 SGHVS, CDR2 FNYEAQ. This CDR3 is built from 14 residues. The CDR3 sequence: CASSLGTGTETQYF.

The chain combines TRBV10-3 with TRBJ2-2; without DNA, the TCRdb call of TRBD1 cannot be checked. This CDR3 is 15 amino acids long. The germline gives CDR1 ENHRY, CDR2 SYGVKD. The CDR3 loop is CATGRTKGNTGELFF.

The V and J genes are TRBV29-1 and TRBJ1-4. There are 13 residues in the CDR3. Germline V CDR1 and CDR2: SQVTM, ANQGSEA. This chain's CDR3 is CSVEEAVSEKLFF.

The chain uses TRBV7-8 and TRBJ2-7; without DNA, the TCRdb call of TRBD1 cannot be checked. This CDR3 region has 14 residues. Germline loops: CDR1 SGHVS, CDR2 FQNEAQ. The CDR3: CASSLGRTAYEQYF.

The rearrangement links TRBV29-1 to TRBJ1-4; without DNA, the TCRdb call of TRBD1 cannot be checked. The CDR3 is 14 residues long. Looked up from germline, CDR1 is SQVTM and CDR2 is ANQGSEA. This CDR3 reads CSVSLGGRDTELFF.

The V gene is TRBV20-1, the J gene TRBJ1-6; TCRdb reports TRBD1, a call that lacks DNA to check it against. The CDR3 contains 13 residues. The germline V gene encodes CDR1 DFQATT and CDR2 SNEGSKA (reference sequence). CDR3 loop: CSARRGSDSPLHF.

This chain uses TRBV3-1 with TRBJ2-4; as DNA is missing, the TRBD2 call by TCRdb cannot be tested. Germline loops: CDR1 LGHDT, CDR2 YNNKEL (reference sequence). This CDR3 has 16 amino acids. CDR3 region: CASSQTSGLAKNIQYF. Together with reference TRBV3-1 and TRBJ2-4, the CDR3 gives the full variable domain: DTAVSQTPKYLVTQMGNDKSIKCEQNLGHDTMYWYKQDSKKFLKIMFSYNNKELIINETVPNRFSPKSPDKAHLNLHINSLELGDSAVYFCASSQTSGLAKNIQYFGAGTRLSVL.

The V call is TRBV29-1, the J call TRBJ1-2. The CDR3 length is 14 residues. From germline, CDR1 is SQVTM and CDR2 ANQGSEA. The CDR3 region is CSVGEKVFLSGYTF. Full variable domain (rest looked up from reference TRBV29-1 and TRBJ1-2): SAVISQKPSRDICQRGTSLTIQCQVDSQVTMMFWYRQQPGQSLTLIATANQGSEATYESGFVIDKFPISRPNLTFSTLTVSNMSPEDSSIYLCSVGEKVFLSGYTFGSGTRLTVV.

V and J are TRBV20-1 and TRBJ2-1. Germline CDR1 and CDR2: DFQATT and SNEGSKA (reference sequence). The CDR3 loop spans 14 amino acids. CDR3 in amino acids: CSAIAPSGYNEQFF.

The chain employs TRBV4-2 and TRBJ2-2; the D gene TCRdb calls, TRBD2, cannot be checked with no DNA. This CDR3 contains 14 residues. Germline loops: CDR1 LGHNA, CDR2 YNFKEQ. CDR3 sequence reads: CASKSSSGPGELFF.

The chain couples TRBV6-5 to TRBJ2-7; TCRdb designates TRBD1, a call that cannot be tested without DNA. The CDR3 totals 16 residues. Germline CDR1 reads MNHEY; CDR2 reads SVGAGI. The chain's CDR3 is CASSYLQTAVSYEQYF.

This sequence joins TRBV7-2 and TRBJ2-2; TCRdb gives TRBD2 as the D gene, but with no DNA this cannot be confirmed. CDR3 length equals 14 residues. The germline CDR1 and CDR2 sequences are SGHTA and FQGNSA. This chain's CDR3 is CASSWTSGTGELFF.

The chain carries TRBV28 and TRBJ2-5; TCRdb names TRBD2, which stays unverified in the absence of DNA. Per the germline V gene, CDR1 is MDHEN and CDR2 is SYDVKM. The CDR3 is 15 residues long. The CDR3 sequence: CASIGREGPPETQYF.